This T cell receptor beta chain was sequenced for a study of cytomegalovirus exposure and HLA in healthy donors. Whole-study results and caveats: Using a false discovery rate of 0.05, a later analysis showed that 16,951 TCR beta sequences were associated with HLA alleles.

As regards this clone: Its antigen is still unknown.

Germline CDR1 is LNHDA and CDR2 is SQIVND (reference sequence). The CDR3 length is 14 residues. V lost 3 bases and J lost 0, with 3 bases in between. The primer mix had 60 Vbeta and 13 Jbeta primers. Only in-frame clones appear in the TCRdb table, and some are missing; sequencing was by immunoSEQ multiplex PCR. This table holds around 110,000 clones, 60% to 75% found once. The receptor's source is a man aged 30 to 45 in good health and CMV-seronegative. Material: PBMCs. The rearrangement uses TRBV19 and TRBJ2-6; D gene uncertain. CDR3 nucleotide sequence: TGTGCCAGTAGTATCTACTCTGGGGCCAACGTCCTGACTTTC. It encodes CASSIYSGANVLTF.